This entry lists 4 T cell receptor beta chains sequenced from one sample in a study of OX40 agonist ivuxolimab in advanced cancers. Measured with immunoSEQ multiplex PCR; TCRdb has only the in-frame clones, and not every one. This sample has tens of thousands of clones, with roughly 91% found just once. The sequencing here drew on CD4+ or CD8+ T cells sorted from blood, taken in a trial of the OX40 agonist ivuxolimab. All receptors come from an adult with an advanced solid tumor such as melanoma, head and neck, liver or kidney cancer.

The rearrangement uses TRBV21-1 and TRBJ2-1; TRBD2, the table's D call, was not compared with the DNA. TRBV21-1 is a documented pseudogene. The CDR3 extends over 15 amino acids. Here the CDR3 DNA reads TGTGCCAGCAAAACTAGCGGGGGGGATTACAATGAGCAGTTCTTC. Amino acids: CASKTSGGDYNEQFF.

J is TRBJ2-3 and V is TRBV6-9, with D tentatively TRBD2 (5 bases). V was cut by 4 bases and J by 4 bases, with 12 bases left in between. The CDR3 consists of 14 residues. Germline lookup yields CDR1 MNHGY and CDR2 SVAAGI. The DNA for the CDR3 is TGTGCCAGCAGTTTCGGGGTGGAAGCAGATACGCAGTATTTT. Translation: CASSFGVEADTQYF.

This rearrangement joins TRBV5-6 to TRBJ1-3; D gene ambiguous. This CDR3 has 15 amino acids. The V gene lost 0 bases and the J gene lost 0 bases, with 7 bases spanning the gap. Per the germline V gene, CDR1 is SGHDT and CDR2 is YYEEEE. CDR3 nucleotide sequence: TGTGCCAGCAGCTTGGTCACACTCTCTGGAAACACCATATATTTT. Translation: CASSLVTLSGNTIYF.

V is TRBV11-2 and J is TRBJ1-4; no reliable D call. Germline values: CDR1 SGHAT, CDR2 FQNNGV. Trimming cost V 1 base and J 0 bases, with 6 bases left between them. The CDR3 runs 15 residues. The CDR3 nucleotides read TGTGCCAGCAGCTTAGTAACAGCAACTAATGAAAAACTGTTTTTT. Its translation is CASSLVTATNEKLFF.